Below, 22 T cell receptor beta chains from the same sample are listed, as sequenced in a study of blood T cell repertoires in COVID-19. Measured with immunoSEQ multiplex PCR; TCRdb has only the in-frame clones, and not every one. This sample has around 190,000 clones, with around 84% found just once. Sequenced material: PBMCs or T cells enriched from blood (not recorded which). The receptors stem from a woman in her thirties who had recovered from COVID-19.

J is TRBJ1-1 and V is TRBV4-1; the D is unclear. Germline CDR1 and CDR2: MGHRA and YSYEKL. V lost 0 bases to trimming and J lost 2 bases, with 16 bases between them. This CDR3 has 17 amino acids. CDR3 nucleotides: TGCGCCAGCAGCCAAGAAGCGGGTCGCCTGGCCAACACTGAAGCTTTCTTT. As protein: CASSQEAGRLANTEAFF.

The rearrangement joins TRBV15 to TRBJ1-5; TRBD1 matches 12 bases. J lost 4 bases, V lost 10 bases, and 17 bases had no gene match. The CDR3 extends over 18 amino acids. Germline V gene data show CDR1 as LNHNV and CDR2 as YYDKDF (reference sequence). The CDR3 protein is CANLGTMGQGASNQPQHF. The CDR3 DNA sequence: TGTGCCAACCTCGGAACTATGGGACAGGGGGCGTCAAATCAGCCCCAGCATTTT.

The rearrangement joins TRBV10-3 to TRBJ2-7; the match to TRBD2 covers 8 bases. Germline V gene data show CDR1 as ENHRY and CDR2 as SYGVKD. The CDR3 runs to 15 residues. V trimming: 3 bases; J trimming: 2 bases; junction bases outside the gene matches: 6. The chain's CDR3 is CAISDEAGGTYEQYF. CDR3 coding DNA: TGTGCCATCAGTGACGAGGCGGGGGGCACCTACGAGCAGTACTTC.

This chain links TRBV6-1 with TRBJ2-5; TRBD1 might be the D (5 bases). Trimming took 2 bases from V and 3 from J, leaving 16 bases between them. In germline, CDR1 is MNHNS, CDR2 SASEGT. The CDR3 is made up of 16 amino acids. The CDR3 coding sequence is TGTGCCAGCAGTGAAACCCTGCAGGGCGAGGAAGAGACCCAGTACTTC. Its protein is CASSETLQGEEETQYF.

The J gene is TRBJ2-2, the V gene TRBV7-9; 7 nucleotides match TRBD1. V lost 8 bases and J lost 5; bases outside the gene matches: 11. There are 15 residues in the CDR3. Per germline, CDR1 SEHNR and CDR2 FQNEAQ (reference sequence). The CDR3 spells CASWEDRDGTGELFF. Written as DNA, the CDR3 is TGTGCCAGCTGGGAAGACAGGGATGGAACCGGGGAGCTGTTTTTT.

The genes are TRBV19 and TRBJ1-5; TRBD1 agrees at 9 bases. Trimming at V came to 5 bases and at J to 5 bases, leaving 7 bases not matched to a gene. The CDR3 has 15 residues. Germline V gene lookup returns CDR1 LNHDA and CDR2 SQIVND (reference sequence). The CDR3 reads CASSRNRGQDQPQHF. CDR3 DNA: TGTGCCAGTAGTCGAAACAGGGGGCAGGATCAGCCCCAGCATTTT.

This clone was picked up one time. The genes are TRBV7-2 and TRBJ2-7; 12 nucleotides agree with TRBD2. V was pared by 1 base and J by 6 bases, with 4 bases of the junction left unmatched. Per germline, CDR1 SGHTA and CDR2 FQGNSA. This CDR3 comprises 15 residues. CDR3 coding DNA: TGTGCCAGCAGCTTAGGTGCTAGCGGGAGGGCCGAGCAGTACGTC. Translation gives CASSLGASGRAEQYV.

This clone has ten or more counts. V usage is TRBV5-1 and J usage is TRBJ1-2; perhaps TRBD1 as D (5 bases). Germline lookup yields CDR1 SGHRS and CDR2 YFSETQ. Trimming took off 3 bases at V and 0 bases at J, with 12 bases between the two ends. This CDR3 contains 15 residues. The DNA for the CDR3 is TGCGCCAGCAGCTGGGGGGACGGCTCTAACTATGGCTACACCTTC. It yields the protein CASSWGDGSNYGYTF.

This clone has just a few counts. The V and J genes are TRBV2 and TRBJ2-5; 16 nucleotides agree with TRBD2. The junction had 13 bases not matched to a gene; V was cut back by 4 bases and J by 5 bases. Germline lookup yields CDR1 SNHLY and CDR2 FYNNEI. CDR3 length: 19 amino acids. The chain's CDR3 is CASSADPPGLAGGHETQYF. CDR3 in DNA: TGTGCCAGCAGTGCAGACCCCCCGGGACTAGCGGGGGGGCATGAGACCCAGTACTTC.

This chain's CDR3 is CASSGRDRGFSYEQFF. Written as DNA, the CDR3 is TGTGCCAGCAGTGGGCGGGACAGGGGGTTTAGTTATGAGCAGTTCTTC. The chain links TRBV28 to TRBJ2-1; 11 nucleotides agree with TRBD1. Losses at the gene ends were 5 bases for V and 8 bases for J; bases not matched to a gene: 11. The CDR3 extends over 16 amino acids. The germline gives CDR1 MDHEN, CDR2 SYDVKM.

The rearrangement joins TRBV28 to TRBJ2-3; 11 bases line up with TRBD2. CDR3 length equals 16 residues. Germline-derived CDR1 and CDR2 are MDHEN and SYDVKM. Losses at the gene ends were 8 bases for V and 1 base for J; bases not matched to a gene: 8. The CDR3 DNA reads TGTGCCAGCGGGGATAGCGGGAGGGCCGGCACAGATACGCAGTATTTT. This sequence encodes CASGDSGRAGTDTQYF.

The chain uses TRBV9 and TRBJ2-1; possible D gene TRBD2, 5 bases. Per germline, CDR1 SGDLS and CDR2 YYNGEE. This CDR3 has 14 residues. Trimming left V 0 bases short and J 5 bases short, with 9 bases between. The CDR3 region is CASSVAPSNNEQFF. The CDR3 coding sequence is TGTGCCAGCAGCGTAGCCCCTAGCAACAATGAGCAGTTCTTC.

The CDR3, as DNA: TGCGCCAGCAGCCCCCTAGCGGTGAGCACAGATACGCAGTATTTT. It encodes CASSPLAVSTDTQYF. The J gene is TRBJ2-3, the V gene TRBV4-1, with 7 bases that match TRBD2. J lost 0 bases, V lost 4 bases, and 4 bases had no gene match. The germline CDR1 and CDR2 sequences are MGHRA and YSYEKL. This CDR3 is 15 amino acids long.

The gene calls are TRBV6-4 and TRBJ2-1; 13 bases are a match to TRBD2. J lost 7 bases, V lost 4 bases, and 7 bases had no gene match. The CDR3 has 16 amino acids. CDR1 is MRHNA, CDR2 SNTAGT, per germline. CDR3 coding DNA: TGTGCCAGCAGTGTACTAGCGGGGGGGCTTCAAAATGAGCAGTTCTTC. Translating it yields CASSVLAGGLQNEQFF.

The chain links TRBV2 to TRBJ1-2; unclear D gene. The germline V gene has CDR1 SNHLY and CDR2 FYNNEI. Trimming cost V 4 bases and J 6 bases, with 12 bases left between them. CDR3 length: 13 amino acids. CDR3 protein: CASSAQAPNGYTF. CDR3 nucleotides: TGTGCCAGCAGTGCGCAGGCACCTAATGGCTACACCTTC.

The V gene is TRBV2, the J gene TRBJ2-1; a possible D gene is TRBD2 (6 bases). V dropped 3 bases and J dropped 4 bases, with 13 bases sitting between them. The CDR3 sequence is 15 residues long. Germline-derived CDR1 and CDR2 are SNHLY and FYNNEI. CDR3 nucleotides: TGTGCCAGCAGTGATCTCGGAGGGCCGTACAATGAGCAGTTCTTC. Its translation: CASSDLGGPYNEQFF.

This clone was observed many times. V gene TRBV7-2 combines with J gene TRBJ2-2, with 7 bases matching TRBD1. The CDR3 runs 13 residues. The germline gives CDR1 SGHTA, CDR2 FQGNSA. V shed 1 base, J shed 7 bases, and the junction held 0 bases outside the gene matches. CDR3 in amino acids: CASSLGTGGELFF. The CDR3, as DNA: TGTGCCAGCAGCTTAGGGACAGGCGGGGAGCTGTTTTTT.

This clone showed up just once. The rearrangement uses TRBV6-5 and TRBJ1-1, with 10 bases lining up with TRBD1. Germline V gene sequence: CDR1 MNHEY, CDR2 SVGAGI. Losses at the gene ends were 8 bases for V and 6 bases for J; bases not matched to a gene: 0. There are 11 residues in the CDR3. Here the CDR3 reads CASGQGAEAFF. The CDR3 DNA sequence: TGTGCCAGCGGACAGGGGGCTGAAGCTTTCTTT.

This chain links TRBV4-1 with TRBJ2-1; no firm D call. V lost 1 base to trimming and J lost 5 bases, with 6 bases between them. The CDR3 is 13 amino acids. In germline, CDR1 is MGHRA, CDR2 YSYEKL. The CDR3 DNA sequence: TGCGCCAGCAGCCAAGCCCAGAACAATGAGCAGTTCTTC. Amino acids: CASSQAQNNEQFF.

The chain recombines TRBV7-8 with TRBJ1-2; D gene uncertain. Germline lookup yields CDR1 SGHVS and CDR2 FQNEAQ. This CDR3 region has 11 residues. The V end was cut by 5 bases, the J end by 14 bases, with 15 bases between. CDR3 nucleotides: TGTGCCAGCAGCCCCGTCCGTCCTCCTACCTTC. This encodes CASSPVRPPTF.

This clone occurred once. The V call is TRBV6-5, the J call TRBJ1-3, with D unclear. The germline V gene encodes CDR1 MNHEY and CDR2 SVGAGI. With 3 bases removed from V and 0 bases from J, the gap between germline ends came to 6 bases. There are 14 residues in the CDR3. As DNA, the CDR3 is TGTGCCAGCAGTTATTCTATCTCTGGAAACACCATATATTTT. Protein sequence: CASSYSISGNTIYF.

The gene calls are TRBV29-1 and TRBJ2-3; TRBD1 is a possible D gene (5 bases). The CDR3 totals 13 residues. The germline gives CDR1 SQVTM, CDR2 ANQGSEA. V shed 8 bases and J shed 3 bases, with 15 bases lying between them. CDR3 bases: TGCAGCATCACTGTGACAGTTACAGATACGCAGTATTTT. Translating gives CSITVTVTDTQYF.